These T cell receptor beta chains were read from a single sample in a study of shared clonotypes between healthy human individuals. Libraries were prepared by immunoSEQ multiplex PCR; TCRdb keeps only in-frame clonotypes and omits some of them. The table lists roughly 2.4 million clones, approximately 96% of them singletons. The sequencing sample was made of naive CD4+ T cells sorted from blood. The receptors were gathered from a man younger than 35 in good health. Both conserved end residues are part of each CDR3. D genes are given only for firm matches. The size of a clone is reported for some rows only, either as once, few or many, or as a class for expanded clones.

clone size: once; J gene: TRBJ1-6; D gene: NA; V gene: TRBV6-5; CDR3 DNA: TGTGCCAGCAGTTACTTTGGCAGGGAGGATTCACCCCTCCACTTT; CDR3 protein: CASSYFGREDSPLHF
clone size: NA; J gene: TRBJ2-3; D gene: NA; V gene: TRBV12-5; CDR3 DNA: TGTGCTAGTGGTTTGTTCGGGACCATCAATACGCAGTATTTT; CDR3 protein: CASGLFGTINTQYF
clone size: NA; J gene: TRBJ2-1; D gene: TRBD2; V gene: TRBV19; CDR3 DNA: TGTGCCAGTACGGAATCCCCGGGAGGAGCCGGCGAGCAGTTCTTC; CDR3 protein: CASTESPGGAGEQFF
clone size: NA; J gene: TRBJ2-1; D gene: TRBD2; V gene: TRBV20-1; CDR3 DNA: TGCAGTGCTGCGAGCGGGGGGAACCAGTTCTTC; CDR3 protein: CSAASGGNQFF
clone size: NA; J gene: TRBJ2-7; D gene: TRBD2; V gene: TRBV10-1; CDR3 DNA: TGCGCCAGCAGTGACCCGGGACTAGCCTACGAGCAGTACTTC; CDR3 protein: CASSDPGLAYEQYF
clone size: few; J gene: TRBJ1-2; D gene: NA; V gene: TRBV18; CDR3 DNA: TGTGCCAGCTCACCGGAGACAAGTAACTATGGCTACACCTTC; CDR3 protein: CASSPETSNYGYTF
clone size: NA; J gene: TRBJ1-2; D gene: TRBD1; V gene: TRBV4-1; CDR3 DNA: TGCGCCAGCAGCCCCACTCAGGGGCAGGGGGCTGGCTACACCTTC; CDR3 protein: CASSPTQGQGAGYTF
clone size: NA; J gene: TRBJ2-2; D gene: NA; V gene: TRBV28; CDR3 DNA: TGTGCCAGCAGCCAGGGGTCCTCGGACACCGGGGAGCTGTTTTTT; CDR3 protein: CASSQGSSDTGELFF
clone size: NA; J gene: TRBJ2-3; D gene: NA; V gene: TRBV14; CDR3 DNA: TGTGCCAGCAGTCGAGGGGTTTTAGATACGCAGTATTTT; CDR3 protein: CASSRGVLDTQYF
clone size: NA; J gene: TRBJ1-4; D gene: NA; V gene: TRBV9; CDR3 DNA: TGTGCCAGCAGCCGGGGAACAACTAATGAAAAACTGTTTTTT; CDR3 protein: CASSRGTTNEKLFF
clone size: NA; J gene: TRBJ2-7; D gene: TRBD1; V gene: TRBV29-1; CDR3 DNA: TGCAGCGTTGGACTGGGACAGGGGTGGGTCTACGAGCAGTACTTC; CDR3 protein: CSVGLGQGWVYEQYF
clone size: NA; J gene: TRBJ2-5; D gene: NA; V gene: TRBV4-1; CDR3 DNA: TGCGCCAGCAGCCAACCGGGGGGCCTTCAAGAGACCCAGTACTTC; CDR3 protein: CASSQPGGLQETQYF
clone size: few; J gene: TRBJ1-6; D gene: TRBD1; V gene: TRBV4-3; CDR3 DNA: TGCGCCAGCAGGATGGGAGGGACAGATAATTCACCCCTCCACTTT; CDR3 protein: CASRMGGTDNSPLHF
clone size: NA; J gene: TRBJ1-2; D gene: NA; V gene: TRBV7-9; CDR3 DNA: TGTGCCAGCAGACCAACAGGGCCGACTAACTATGGCTACACCTTC; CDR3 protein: CASRPTGPTNYGYTF
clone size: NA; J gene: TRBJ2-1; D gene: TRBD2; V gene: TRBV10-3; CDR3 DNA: TGTGCCATCAATCCCTCGGGGGGGTCCTACAATGAGCAGTTCTTC; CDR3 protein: CAINPSGGSYNEQFF
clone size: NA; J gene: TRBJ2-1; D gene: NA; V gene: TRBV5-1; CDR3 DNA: TGCGCCAGCAGCTTGGGACAGGTCAATGAGCAGTTCTTC; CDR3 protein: CASSLGQVNEQFF
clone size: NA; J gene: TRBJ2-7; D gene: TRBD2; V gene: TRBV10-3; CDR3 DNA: TGTGCCATCAACCCCGGGACTAGCAGCTACGAGCAGTACTTC; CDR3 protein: CAINPGTSSYEQYF
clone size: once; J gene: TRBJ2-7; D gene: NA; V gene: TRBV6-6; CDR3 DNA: TGTGCCAGCGCCAAGGGGGCCTACGAGCAGTACTTC; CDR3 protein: CASAKGAYEQYF
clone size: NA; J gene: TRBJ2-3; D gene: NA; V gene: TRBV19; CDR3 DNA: TGTGCCAGTAGTATAGGAAGGGTAACAGATACGCAGTATTTT; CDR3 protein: CASSIGRVTDTQYF
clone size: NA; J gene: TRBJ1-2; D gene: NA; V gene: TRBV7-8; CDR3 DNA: TGTGCCAGCAGCTTAACCCAGAACTATGGCTACACCTTC; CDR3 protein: CASSLTQNYGYTF
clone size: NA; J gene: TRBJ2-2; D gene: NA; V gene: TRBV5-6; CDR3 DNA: TGTGCCAGCAGCTTAACCTGGACTGCGCGAACCGCCGGGGAGCTGTTTTTT; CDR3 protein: CASSLTWTARTAGELFF
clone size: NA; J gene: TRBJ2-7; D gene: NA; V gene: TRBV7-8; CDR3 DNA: TGTGCCAGCAGCTTGAGGGAGACCTACGAGCAGTACTTC; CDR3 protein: CASSLRETYEQYF
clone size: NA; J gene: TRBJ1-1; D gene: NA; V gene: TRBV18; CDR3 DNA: TGTGCCAGCTCACCACGCGTTTGGGGACAGAACACTGAAGCTTTCTTT; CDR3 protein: CASSPRVWGQNTEAFF
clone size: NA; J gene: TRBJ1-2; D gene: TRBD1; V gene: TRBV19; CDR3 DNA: TGTGCCAGCACGACAGGGATTGGCTACACCTTC; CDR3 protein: CASTTGIGYTF